These 8 T cell receptor beta chains share one sample of origin, sequenced in a study of CD8+CD57+ T cells in acquired aplastic anemia. For CDR3 and TCR beta VDJ profiling, genomic DNA was the template used. In TCRdb, the reads were re-called with MiXCR into one record per CDR3 protein. The sample yields about 190,000 distinct CDR3 sequences, approximately 52% seen once. Sequencing was performed on sorted CD4+, CD8+, or CD8+CD57+ T cells (not recorded which) from PBMCs. Source of these receptors: a human donor in good health, serving as a control.

Note on this clonotype: A read error may account for a junction end that differs from germline. The chain uses TRBV7-2 and TRBJ1-5; D not certain. The V gene's germline CDR1 is SGHTA and CDR2 FQGNSA. The CDR3 spans 13 residues. The CDR3 reads CASSLMASQSQHF. The CDR3 DNA sequence: TGTGCCAGCAGCTTAATGGCCAGTCAGTCCCAGCATTTT.

This clonotype showed up many times. The chain employs TRBV28 and TRBJ2-7; D might be TRBD2 (5 bases). V lost 5 bases and J 0 bases, leaving 17 bases between the germline ends. Germline loops: CDR1 MDHEN, CDR2 SYDVKM. This CDR3 spans 16 amino acids. CDR3 residues: CASSQEVPRSSYEQYF. The CDR3 bases are TGTGCCAGCAGTCAGGAGGTCCCCAGGAGCTCCTACGAGCAGTACTTC.

With regard to this clonotype: Since the CDR3 does not end with the conserved phenylalanine or tryptophan, this likely comes from a read error. V usage is TRBV15 and J usage is TRBJ1-2; D remains ambiguous. Germline V gene lookup returns CDR1 LNHNV and CDR2 YYDKDF (reference sequence). The CDR3 is made up of 13 amino acids. V gave up 5 bases and J gave up 4 bases, with 11 bases separating them. The CDR3 sequence: CATSVKPGYGYTI. The CDR3 DNA sequence: TGTGCCACCAGCGTAAAGCCTGGCTATGGCTACACCATC.

This chain connects TRBV7-6 to TRBJ2-2; 7 nucleotides align to TRBD2. The V gene's germline CDR1 is SGHVS and CDR2 FNYEAQ. There are 16 residues in the CDR3. Trimming removed 3 bases from V and 2 bases from J; junction bases left unmatched: 6. In DNA form, the CDR3 reads TGTGCCAGCAGCTTCAGGGCTAGCGGAAACACCGGGGAGCTGTTTTTT. It specifies CASSFRASGNTGELFF.

There are many counts of this clonotype. The chain has TRBV6-5 and TRBJ2-1, with 8 bases that match TRBD2. Trimming took 6 bases from V and 0 from J; bases not matched to a gene: 4. In germline, CDR1 is MNHEY, CDR2 SVGAGI. CDR3 size: 15 residues. The CDR3, as DNA: TGTGCCAGCAGGGCGGCGGGGGGCTCCTACAATGAGCAGTTCTTC. Translated, it gives CASRAAGGSYNEQFF.

This clonotype was seen at least ten times. This chain joins TRBV10-3 and TRBJ2-1, with 11 positions matching TRBD2. The CDR3 has 15 residues. Looked up from germline, CDR1 is ENHRY and CDR2 is SYGVKD. V shed 0 bases, J shed 8 bases, and the junction held 3 bases outside the gene matches. This CDR3 is CAISESSGGADEQFF. CDR3 coding DNA: TGTGCCATCAGTGAGTCTAGCGGGGGGGCAGATGAGCAGTTCTTC.

This clonotype was found a few times. The chain couples TRBV18 to TRBJ1-1; 7 bases agree with TRBD1. CDR1 is KGHSH, CDR2 LQKENI, per germline. Unmatched junction bases numbered 9, after V lost 3 bases and J lost 2 bases. This CDR3 is built from 16 residues. For the CDR3, the DNA is TGTGCCAGCTCACCTAATATCGGGACAGTTAACACTGAAGCTTTCTTT. The encoded protein is CASSPNIGTVNTEAFF.

This clonotype was seen a single time. The chain joins TRBV29-1 to TRBJ1-1, with TRBD1 matching 7 bases. Germline V gives CDR1 SQVTM, CDR2 ANQGSEA. The CDR3 sequence is 11 residues long. V lost 8 bases, J lost 4 bases, and 4 bases stayed unmatched. Here the CDR3 DNA reads TGCAGCTTGACAGGGCCCACTGAAGCTTTCTTT. This translates into CSLTGPTEAFF.